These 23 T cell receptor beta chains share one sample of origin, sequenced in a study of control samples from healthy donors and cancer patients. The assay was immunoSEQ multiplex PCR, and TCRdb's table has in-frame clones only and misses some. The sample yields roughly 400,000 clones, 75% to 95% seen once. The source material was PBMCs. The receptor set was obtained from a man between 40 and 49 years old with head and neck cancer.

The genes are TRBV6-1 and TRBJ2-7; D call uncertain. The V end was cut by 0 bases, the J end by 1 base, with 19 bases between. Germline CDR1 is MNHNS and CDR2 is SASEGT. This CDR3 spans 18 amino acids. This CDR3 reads CASSEANPPWTGSYEQYF. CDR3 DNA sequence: TGTGCCAGCAGTGAAGCGAACCCGCCCTGGACCGGGTCCTACGAGCAGTACTTC.

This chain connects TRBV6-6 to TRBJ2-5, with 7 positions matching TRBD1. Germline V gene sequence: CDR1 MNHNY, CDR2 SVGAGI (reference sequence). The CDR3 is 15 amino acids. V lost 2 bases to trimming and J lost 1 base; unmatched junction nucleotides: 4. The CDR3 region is CASSYTGDPQETQYF. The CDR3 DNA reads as TGTGCCAGCAGTTACACAGGGGACCCCCAAGAGACCCAGTACTTC.

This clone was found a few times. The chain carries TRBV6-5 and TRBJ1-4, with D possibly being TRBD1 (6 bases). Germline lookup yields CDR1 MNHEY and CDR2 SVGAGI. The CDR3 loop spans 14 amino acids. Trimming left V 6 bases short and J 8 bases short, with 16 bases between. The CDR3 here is CASSPEAQGEKLFF. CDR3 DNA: TGTGCCAGCAGCCCCGAGGCCCAGGGGGAAAAACTGTTTTTT.

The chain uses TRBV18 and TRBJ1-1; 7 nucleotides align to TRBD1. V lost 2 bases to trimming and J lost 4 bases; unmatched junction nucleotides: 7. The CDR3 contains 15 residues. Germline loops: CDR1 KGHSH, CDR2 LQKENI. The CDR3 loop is CASSPLTGAGTEAFF. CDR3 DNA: TGTGCCAGCTCACCATTAACAGGGGCGGGCACTGAAGCTTTCTTT.

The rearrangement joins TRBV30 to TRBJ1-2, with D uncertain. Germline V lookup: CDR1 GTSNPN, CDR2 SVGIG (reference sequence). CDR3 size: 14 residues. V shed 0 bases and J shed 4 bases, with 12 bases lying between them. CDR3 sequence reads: CAWSVLAQSYGYTF. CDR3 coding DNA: TGTGCCTGGAGTGTTTTGGCACAGAGCTATGGCTACACCTTC.

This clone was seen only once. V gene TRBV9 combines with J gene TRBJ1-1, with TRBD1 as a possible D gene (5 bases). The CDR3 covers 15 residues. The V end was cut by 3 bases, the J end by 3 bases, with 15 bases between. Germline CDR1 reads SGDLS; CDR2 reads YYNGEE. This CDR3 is CASSARKGLDTEAFF. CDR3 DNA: TGTGCCAGCAGCGCCCGAAAGGGGCTGGACACTGAAGCTTTCTTT. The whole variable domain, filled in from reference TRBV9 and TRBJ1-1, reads DSGVTQTPKHLITATGQRVTLRCSPRSGDLSVYWYQQSLDQGLQFLIQYYNGEERAKGNILERFSAQQFPDLHSELNLSSLELGDSALYFCASSARKGLDTEAFFGQGTRLTVV.

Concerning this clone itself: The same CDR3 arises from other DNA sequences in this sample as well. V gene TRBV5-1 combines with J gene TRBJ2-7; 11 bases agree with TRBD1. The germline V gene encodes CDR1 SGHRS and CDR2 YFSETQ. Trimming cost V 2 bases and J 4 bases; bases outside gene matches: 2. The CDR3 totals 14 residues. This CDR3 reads CASSLGQGAYEQYF. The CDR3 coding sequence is TGCGCCAGCAGCTTAGGACAGGGGGCGTACGAGCAGTACTTC.

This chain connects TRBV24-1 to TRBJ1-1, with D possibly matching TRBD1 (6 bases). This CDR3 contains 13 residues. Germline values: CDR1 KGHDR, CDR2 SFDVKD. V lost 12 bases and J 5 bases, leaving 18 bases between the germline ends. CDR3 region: CAVGGGFGTEAFF. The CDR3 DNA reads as TGTGCCGTAGGGGGGGGCTTCGGGACTGAAGCTTTCTTT.

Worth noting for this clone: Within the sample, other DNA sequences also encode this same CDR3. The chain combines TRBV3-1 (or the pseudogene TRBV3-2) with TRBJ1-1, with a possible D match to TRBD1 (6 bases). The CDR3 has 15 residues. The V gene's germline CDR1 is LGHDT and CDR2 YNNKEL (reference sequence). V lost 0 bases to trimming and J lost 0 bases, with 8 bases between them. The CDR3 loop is CASSQDQGLNTEAFF. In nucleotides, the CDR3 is TGTGCCAGCAGCCAAGATCAGGGGTTGAACACTGAAGCTTTCTTT.

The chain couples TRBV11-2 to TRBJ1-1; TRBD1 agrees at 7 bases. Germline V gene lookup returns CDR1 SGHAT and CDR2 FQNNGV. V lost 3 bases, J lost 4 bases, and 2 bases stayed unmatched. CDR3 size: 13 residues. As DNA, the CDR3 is TGTGCCAGCAGCTTGAACAGGGGCACTGAAGCTTTCTTT. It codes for CASSLNRGTEAFF.

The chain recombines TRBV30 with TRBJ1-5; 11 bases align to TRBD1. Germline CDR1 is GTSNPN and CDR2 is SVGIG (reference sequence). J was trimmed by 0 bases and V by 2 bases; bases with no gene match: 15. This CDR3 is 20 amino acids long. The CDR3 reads CAWSQPPFRDRGYSNQPQHF. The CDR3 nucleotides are TGTGCCTGGAGTCAACCCCCTTTCCGGGACAGGGGGTATAGCAATCAGCCCCAGCATTTT.

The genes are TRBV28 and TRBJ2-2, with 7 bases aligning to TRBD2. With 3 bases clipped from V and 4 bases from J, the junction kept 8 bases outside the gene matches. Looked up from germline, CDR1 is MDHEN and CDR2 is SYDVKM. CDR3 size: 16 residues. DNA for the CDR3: TGTGCCAGCAGTTTTTTAGAAACTAGCGCCACCGGGGAGCTGTTTTTT. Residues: CASSFLETSATGELFF.

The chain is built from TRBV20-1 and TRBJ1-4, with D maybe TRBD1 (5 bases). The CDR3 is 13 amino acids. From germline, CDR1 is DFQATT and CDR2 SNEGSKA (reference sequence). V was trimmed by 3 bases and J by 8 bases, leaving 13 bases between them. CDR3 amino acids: CSASRGGDEKLFF. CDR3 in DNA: TGCAGTGCTAGTAGGGGTGGGGACGAAAAACTGTTTTTT.

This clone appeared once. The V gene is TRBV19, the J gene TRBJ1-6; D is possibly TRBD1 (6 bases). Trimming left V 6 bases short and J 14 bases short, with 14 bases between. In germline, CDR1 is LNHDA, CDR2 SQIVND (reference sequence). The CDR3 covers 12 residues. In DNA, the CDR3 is TGTGCCAGTAGATCGACAGGCCCTACCCTCCACTTT. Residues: CASRSTGPTLHF.

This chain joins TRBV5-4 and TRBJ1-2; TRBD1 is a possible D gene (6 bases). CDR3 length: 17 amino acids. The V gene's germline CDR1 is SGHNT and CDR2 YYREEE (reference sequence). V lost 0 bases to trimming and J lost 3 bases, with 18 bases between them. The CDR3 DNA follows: TGTGCCAGCAGCTTGGATGGCAGGGGTGAGGTTCACTATGGCTACACCTTC. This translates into CASSLDGRGEVHYGYTF.

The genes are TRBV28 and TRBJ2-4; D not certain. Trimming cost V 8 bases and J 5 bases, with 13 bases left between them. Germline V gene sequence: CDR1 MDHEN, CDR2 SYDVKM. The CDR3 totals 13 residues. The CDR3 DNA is TGTGCCAGCCTACTCCGGCAGGAAAACATTCAGTACTTC. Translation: CASLLRQENIQYF.

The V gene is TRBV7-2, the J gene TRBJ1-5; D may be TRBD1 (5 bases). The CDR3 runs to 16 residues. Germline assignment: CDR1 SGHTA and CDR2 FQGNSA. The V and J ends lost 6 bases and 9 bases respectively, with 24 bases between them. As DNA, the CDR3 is TGTGCCAGCAGGGGAGTGATGGGACGGTCGTGGGGGCCCCAGCATTTT. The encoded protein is CASRGVMGRSWGPQHF.

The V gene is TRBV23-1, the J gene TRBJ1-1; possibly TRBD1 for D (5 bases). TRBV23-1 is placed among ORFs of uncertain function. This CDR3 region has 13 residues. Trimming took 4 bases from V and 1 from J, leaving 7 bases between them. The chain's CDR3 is CASSRQGNTEAFF. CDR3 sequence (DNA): TGCGCCAGCAGTCGTCAGGGGAACACTGAAGCTTTCTTT.

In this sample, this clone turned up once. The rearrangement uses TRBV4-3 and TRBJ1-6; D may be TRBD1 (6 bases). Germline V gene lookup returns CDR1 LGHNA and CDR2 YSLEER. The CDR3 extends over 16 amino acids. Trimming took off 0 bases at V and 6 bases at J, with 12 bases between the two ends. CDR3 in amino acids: CASSQDGGRVNSPLHF. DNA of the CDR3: TGCGCCAGCAGCCAAGATGGGGGCCGGGTTAATTCACCCCTCCACTTT.

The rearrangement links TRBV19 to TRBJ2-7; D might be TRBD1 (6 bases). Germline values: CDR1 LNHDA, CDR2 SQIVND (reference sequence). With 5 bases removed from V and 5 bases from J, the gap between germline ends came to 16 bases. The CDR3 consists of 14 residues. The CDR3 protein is CASSYTGRGDEQYF. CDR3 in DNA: TGTGCCAGTAGTTATACAGGGAGAGGGGACGAGCAGTACTTC.

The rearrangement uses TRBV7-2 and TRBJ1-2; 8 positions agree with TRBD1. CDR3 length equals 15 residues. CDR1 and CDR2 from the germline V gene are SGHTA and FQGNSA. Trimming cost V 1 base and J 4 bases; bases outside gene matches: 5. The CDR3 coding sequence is TGTGCCAGCAGCTTAGGACCGACAGGGGTCTATGGCTACACCTTC. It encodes CASSLGPTGVYGYTF.

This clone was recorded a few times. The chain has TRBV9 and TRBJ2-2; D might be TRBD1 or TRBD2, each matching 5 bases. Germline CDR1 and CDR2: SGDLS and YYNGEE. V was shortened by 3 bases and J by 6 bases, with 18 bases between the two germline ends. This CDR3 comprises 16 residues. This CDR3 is CASSAGRAGYPGELFF. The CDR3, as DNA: TGTGCCAGCAGCGCCGGGCGGGCAGGGTACCCCGGGGAGCTGTTTTTT. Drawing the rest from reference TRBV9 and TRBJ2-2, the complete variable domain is DSGVTQTPKHLITATGQRVTLRCSPRSGDLSVYWYQQSLDQGLQFLIQYYNGEERAKGNILERFSAQQFPDLHSELNLSSLELGDSALYFCASSAGRAGYPGELFFGEGSRLTVL.

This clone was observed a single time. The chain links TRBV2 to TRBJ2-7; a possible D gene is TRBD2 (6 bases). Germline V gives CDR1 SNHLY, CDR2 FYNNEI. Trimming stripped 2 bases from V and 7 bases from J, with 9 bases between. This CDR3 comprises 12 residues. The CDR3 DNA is TGTGCCAGCAGTGAATCGGGGGTTGAGCAGTACTTC. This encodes CASSESGVEQYF.